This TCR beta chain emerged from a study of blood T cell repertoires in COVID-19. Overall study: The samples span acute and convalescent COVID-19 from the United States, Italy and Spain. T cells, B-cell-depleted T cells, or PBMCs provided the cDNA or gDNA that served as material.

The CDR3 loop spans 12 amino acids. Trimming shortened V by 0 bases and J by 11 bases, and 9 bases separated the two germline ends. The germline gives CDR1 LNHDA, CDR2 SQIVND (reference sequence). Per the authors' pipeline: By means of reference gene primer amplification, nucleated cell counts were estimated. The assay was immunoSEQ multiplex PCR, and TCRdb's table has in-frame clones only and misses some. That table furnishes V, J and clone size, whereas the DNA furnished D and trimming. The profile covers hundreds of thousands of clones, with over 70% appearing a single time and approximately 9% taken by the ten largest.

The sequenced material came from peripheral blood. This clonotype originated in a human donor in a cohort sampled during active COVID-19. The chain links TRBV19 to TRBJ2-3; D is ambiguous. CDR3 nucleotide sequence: TGTGCCAGTAGTATAGACGGGTATTTGCAGTATTTT. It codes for CASSIDGYLQYF.